One T cell receptor (beta chain) is described in this entry. This sample is part of a study of blood T cell repertoires in COVID-19. Clones were read by immunoSEQ multiplex PCR, and TCRdb kept only the in-frame ones, dropping some. The repertoire holds around 380,000 clones, with more than 75% as singletons. Which cohort a participant joined came from the clinical history participants gave. The sequencing sample was made of PBMCs or T cells enriched from blood (not recorded which). This TCR was sampled from a man aged 25 to 45 who had recovered from COVID-19.

CDR3 region: CASSQDWSGGGTYEQYF. The CDR3, as DNA: TGCGCCAGCAGCCAAGACTGGAGCGGCGGGGGGACCTACGAGCAGTACTTC. The chain carries TRBV4-3 and TRBJ2-7; 8 bases line up with TRBD2. Germline values: CDR1 LGHNA, CDR2 YSLEER. This CDR3 is built from 17 residues. V dropped 0 bases and J dropped 2; count of bases not matched to a gene: 9.